This T cell receptor beta chain was sequenced for a study of T-cell memory formation after mild COVID-19. About the study: Largely, TCR clusters stayed within a single donor.

Each CDR3 protein gets one entry after TCRdb re-called the 5' RACE reads with MiXCR. The sample lists 300,000 to 400,000 distinct CDR3 sequences; around 21% were seen once. With respect to this clonotype: Its antigen remains unknown.

Points from the study as a whole: Contracting CD8+ clones were enriched in EMRA, CD4+ mainly in CM and EM. The finding that pre-infection memory included some responding clones suggested that cross-reactive memory joined. Later expanders leaned toward CD4+, whereas clones contracting from day 15 to 85 were balanced CD4/CD8.

The germline gives CDR1 SGHDT, CDR2 YYEEEE. Germline trimming cut 4 bases from V and 2 bases from J; bases unmatched to any gene: 4. This CDR3 has 16 amino acids. The sample was PBMCs or a T cell subset sorted from them (not recorded which). This receptor was identified in an adult woman who had mild COVID-19 (a few samples of this study predate the infection). Cell type and time point are not known. This chain uses TRBV5-6 with TRBJ2-5; 14 positions agree with TRBD2. The CDR3 here is CASSLRTSGGQETQYF. The CDR3 coding sequence is TGTGCCAGCAGCCTACGGACTAGCGGGGGGCAAGAGACCCAGTACTTC.